Following are 5 T cell receptor beta chains from one sample sequenced in a study of T cells in Graves' hyperthyroidism and ophthalmopathy. Amplified TCR beta CDR3 regions came from RNA transcripts. TCR CDR3 underwent first-round RT-PCR with the HTBI primer set. A single record per CDR3 protein comes from TCRdb applying MiXCR to the multiplex PCR reads. The table has 700,000 or so distinct CDR3 sequences, over 15% seen once. Specimen: blood. These receptors were obtained from a young man with Graves' hyperthyroidism.

This clonotype was counted ten times or more. The genes are TRBV6-2 or TRBV6-3 and TRBJ2-7; 9 bases fit TRBD1. Germline CDR1 and CDR2: MNHEY and SVGEGT. V lost 2 bases and J lost 4; bases outside the gene matches: 3. The CDR3 runs 14 residues. The chain's CDR3 is CASSYTGGGYEQYF. The CDR3 DNA follows: TGTGCCAGCAGTTACACAGGGGGCGGGTACGAGCAGTACTTC.

This clonotype was seen repeatedly, ten times or more. The V and J genes are TRBV7-9 and TRBJ1-2; no definite D call. CDR3 size: 13 residues. The V end was cut by 1 base, the J end by 7 bases, with 10 bases between. Germline V lookup: CDR1 SEHNR, CDR2 FQNEAQ (reference sequence). Written as DNA, the CDR3 is TGTGCCAGCAGCTTAGGATCAGGAGGTGGCTACACCTTC. Encoded protein: CASSLGSGGGYTF.

This clonotype was found many times. The CDR3 reads CASRWGQNTEAFF. Here the CDR3 DNA reads TGTGCCAGCAGATGGGGACAGAACACTGAAGCTTTCTTT. The gene calls are TRBV3-1 and TRBJ1-1; TRBD1 might be the D (6 bases). The germline CDR1 and CDR2 sequences are LGHDT and YNNKEL (reference sequence). V lost 6 bases to trimming and J lost 1 base, with 9 bases between them. The CDR3 sequence is 13 residues long.

In this sample, this clonotype turned up a few times. The chain employs TRBV20-1 and TRBJ2-2, with TRBD1 matching over 8 bases. The length of the CDR3 is 12 residues. The V gene's germline CDR1 is DFQATT and CDR2 SNEGSKA (reference sequence). V shed 6 bases, J shed 6 bases, and the junction held 3 bases outside the gene matches. The DNA of the CDR3 is TGCAGTGCCCTGACAGGGGCCGGGGAGCTGTTTTTT. This encodes CSALTGAGELFF.

Concerning this clonotype itself: A much larger clone differs from this one at a single base, so this may be a read error. The chain recombines TRBV9 with TRBJ2-7; 10 bases agree with TRBD2. With 4 bases clipped from V and 0 bases from J, the junction kept 4 bases outside the gene matches. Per germline, CDR1 SGDLS and CDR2 YYNGEE. CDR3 length: 15 residues. The CDR3 DNA reads as TGTGCCAGCAGCTCCGGACTAGCGGTCTCCTACGAGCAGTACTTC. Translation gives CASSSGLAVSYEQYF.